The 6 T cell receptor beta chains presented below share a single source sample, sequenced in a study of tumor-infiltrating lymphocytes in primary liver carcinoma. The researchers produced TCR beta cDNA from approximately 540 ng total RNA with a constant-region primer. Slightly modified ARM-PCR, run as three nested multiplex PCR rounds, produced the TCR beta libraries. Researchers ran the first two PCR rounds for approximately 9 cycles each with TRBV1-TRBV30 forward primers and a C-beta reverse primer. TCRdb re-derived calls from the multiplex PCR reads in MiXCR, one entry per CDR3 protein. Of 320,000 or so distinct CDR3 sequences in the sample, roughly 60% were seen once. Germline DNA was also extracted, with blood RNA taken from unsorted whole blood. The sample was peripheral blood. These receptors all stem from a man in his forties with primary liver carcinoma and hepatitis B virus infection.

A remark on this clonotype: A much larger clone differs by one base, so this may be a read error. The rearrangement uses TRBV6-2 or TRBV6-3 and TRBJ2-7; D might be TRBD2 (6 bases). Germline CDR1 MNHEY, CDR2 SVGEGT. The CDR3 has 16 amino acids. The V and J ends lost 6 bases and 2 bases respectively, with 20 bases between them. The CDR3 bases are TGTGCCAGCAGATTCGCCGTACAGGAGCGGGCCTACGAGCAGTACTTC. Its protein is CASRFAVQERAYEQYF.

Notes on this clonotype: A clone one base away is much larger, so this may be a read error. This chain links TRBV10-3 with TRBJ2-1; D unresolved. In germline, CDR1 is ENHRY, CDR2 SYGVKD. This CDR3 region has 15 residues. The CDR3 nucleotides are TGTGCCATTATCATAGCAATCACCTCCTACAATGAGCGGTTCTTC. This sequence encodes CAIIIAITSYNERFF.

With respect to this clonotype: A clone one base away is much larger, so this may be a read error. The chain links TRBV5-6 to TRBJ2-3, with unresolved D. The CDR3 is made up of 14 amino acids. Deletions cut 2 bases from V and 0 bases from J, with 7 bases between. CDR1 is SGHDT, CDR2 YYEEEE, per germline. CDR3 nucleotides: TGTGCCAGCAGCTTATGGAGTAGCACAGATACGCAGTATTTT. Amino acids: CASSLWSSTDTQYF.

A remark on this clonotype: At one end the junction does not follow the germline gene, possibly because of a read error. The chain combines TRBV12-3 or TRBV12-4 with TRBJ2-3; no firm D call. This CDR3 has 14 amino acids. The CDR3 spells CASSLDTGTDAQYF. In DNA, the CDR3 is TGTGCCAGTAGTTTAGACACTGGCACAGATGCGCAGTATTTT.

The chain combines TRBV4-1 with TRBJ1-4; D unclear. In germline, CDR1 is MGHRA, CDR2 YSYEKL. The CDR3 has 17 amino acids. The V and J ends lost 4 bases and 7 bases respectively, with 22 bases between them. CDR3 DNA sequence: TGCGCCAGCAGCCCTCGAAATTGGGTCCAAAGGATTGAAAAACTGTTTTTT. Protein: CASSPRNWVQRIEKLFF.

With respect to this clonotype: This CDR3 is missing its conserved last phenylalanine or tryptophan, likely due to a read error. The V call is TRBV11-2, the J call TRBJ2-7; D not certain. This CDR3 is 12 amino acids long. Per the germline V gene, CDR1 is SGHAT and CDR2 is FQNNGV. V was shortened by 4 bases and J by 2 bases, with 6 bases between the two germline ends. The CDR3 reads CASSWYTYEQYS. CDR3 coding DNA: TGTGCCAGCAGCTGGTACACCTACGAGCAGTACTCC.